A selection of T cell receptor beta chains follows, all from one sample in a study of blood T cell repertoires in COVID-19. Data came from immunoSEQ multiplex PCR; TCRdb stores just in-frame clones and leaves some out. This sample yields hundreds of thousands of clones, of which around four fifths are seen a single time; around 18% belongs to the top ten. The sample consisted of peripheral blood. These receptors were collected from an elderly woman with active or convalescent COVID-19. Each CDR3 is given without its conserved first and last residue. The order of the fields is clone size, D gene, V gene, CDR3 protein. D genes are given only for firm matches. Size is stated for part of the rows, as once, few or many counts, or as a class when the clone is expanded.

. TRBD2 TRBV5-1 ASSSLAEETQY
. . TRBV6-6 ASSYSTVYNEQF
. TRBD1 TRBV19 ASSFQGAPKGTQY
. . TRBV11-2 ASSLDWGGQVLSYEQY
. . TRBV19 ASSPAGSRSNTEAF
. TRBD1 TRBV15 ATSMSKGAEETQY
once . TRBV9 ASSVGNAGPETQY
. . TRBV5-1 ASGGALVDEQF
. TRBD1 TRBV28 ASSYPGGRTNYGYT
. TRBD1 TRBV7-2 ASSPRPGQGGEQY
. . TRBV12-3/TRBV12-4 ASSPVAGTQY
few . TRBV11-2 ASSPGPYEQY
. . TRBV5-4 ASSLGAGGDYGYT
. . TRBV6-6 ASSSTGRLSYEQY
. TRBD2 TRBV18 ASSPLLADSTDTQY
. TRBD1 TRBV2 ASRATGAITDTQY
. TRBD1 TRBV14 ASSQDAGTGLRGYT
. TRBD2 TRBV7-9 ASIPWGGRKYTQY
. . TRBV18 ASSQLGSHYEQY
. TRBD2 TRBV25-1 ASTRGGSYEQY
. TRBD1 TRBV11-2 ASSPGTGRGETQY
. TRBD1 TRBV4-3 ASSQGTGPYEQY
. . TRBV18 ASSPRRLRDAGNTIY
. TRBD2 TRBV11-2 ASRVSGGPYNEQF
. . TRBV6-4 ASSDSGQGYEQY
. . TRBV6-6 ASSYLGTLNTEAF
. . TRBV20-1 SARTGSIRH